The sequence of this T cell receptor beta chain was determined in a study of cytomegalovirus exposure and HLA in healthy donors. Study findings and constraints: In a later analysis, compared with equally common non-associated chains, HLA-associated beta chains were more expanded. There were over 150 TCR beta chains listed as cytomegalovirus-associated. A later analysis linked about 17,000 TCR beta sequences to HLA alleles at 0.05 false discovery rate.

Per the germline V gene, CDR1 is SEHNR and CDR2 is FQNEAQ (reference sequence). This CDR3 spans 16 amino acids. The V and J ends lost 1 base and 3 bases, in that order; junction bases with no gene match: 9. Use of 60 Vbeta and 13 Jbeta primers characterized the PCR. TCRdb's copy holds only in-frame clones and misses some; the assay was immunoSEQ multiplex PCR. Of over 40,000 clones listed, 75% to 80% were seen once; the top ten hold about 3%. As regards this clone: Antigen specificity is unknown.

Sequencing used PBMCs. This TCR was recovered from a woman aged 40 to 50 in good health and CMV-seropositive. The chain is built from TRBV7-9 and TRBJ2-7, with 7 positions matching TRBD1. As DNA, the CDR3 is TGTGCCAGCAGCTTAGACCTTACAGGGGTGAGCTACGAGCAGTACTTC. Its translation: CASSLDLTGVSYEQYF.